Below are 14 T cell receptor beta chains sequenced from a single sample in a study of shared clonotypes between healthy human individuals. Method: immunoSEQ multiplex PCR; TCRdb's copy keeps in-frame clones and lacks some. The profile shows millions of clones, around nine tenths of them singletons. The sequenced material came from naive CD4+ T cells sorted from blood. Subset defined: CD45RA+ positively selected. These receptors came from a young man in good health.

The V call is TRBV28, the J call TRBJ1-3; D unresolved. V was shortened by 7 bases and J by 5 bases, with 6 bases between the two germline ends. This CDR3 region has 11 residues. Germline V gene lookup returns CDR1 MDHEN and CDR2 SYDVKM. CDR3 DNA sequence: TGTGCCAGCATATCAAGAAACACCATATATTTT. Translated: CASISRNTIYF.

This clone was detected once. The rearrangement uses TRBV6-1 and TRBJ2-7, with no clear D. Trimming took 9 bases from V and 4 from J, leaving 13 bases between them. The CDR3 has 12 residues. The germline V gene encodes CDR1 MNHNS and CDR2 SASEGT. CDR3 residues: CASQTSPYEQYF. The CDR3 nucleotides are TGTGCCAGTCAGACATCACCGTACGAGCAGTACTTC.

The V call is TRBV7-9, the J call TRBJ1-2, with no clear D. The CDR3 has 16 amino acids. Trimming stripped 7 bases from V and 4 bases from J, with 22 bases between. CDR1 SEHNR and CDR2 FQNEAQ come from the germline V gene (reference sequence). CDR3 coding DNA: TGTGCCAGCACCTTTACCGGAGCCCCCATGGGCTATGGCTACACCTTC. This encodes CASTFTGAPMGYGYTF. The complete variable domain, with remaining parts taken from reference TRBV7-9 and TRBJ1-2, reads DTGVSQNPRHKITKRGQNVTFRCDPISEHNRLYWYRQTLGQGPEFLTYFQNEAQLEKSRLLSDRFSAERPKGSFSTLEIQRTEQGDSAMYLCASTFTGAPMGYGYTFGSGTRLTVV.

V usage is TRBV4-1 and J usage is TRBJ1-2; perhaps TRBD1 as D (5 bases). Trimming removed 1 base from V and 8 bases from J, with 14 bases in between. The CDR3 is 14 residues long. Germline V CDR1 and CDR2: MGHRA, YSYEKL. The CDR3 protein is CASSQGQPLRGYTF. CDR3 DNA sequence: TGCGCCAGCAGCCAAGGACAGCCTCTTAGGGGCTACACCTTC.

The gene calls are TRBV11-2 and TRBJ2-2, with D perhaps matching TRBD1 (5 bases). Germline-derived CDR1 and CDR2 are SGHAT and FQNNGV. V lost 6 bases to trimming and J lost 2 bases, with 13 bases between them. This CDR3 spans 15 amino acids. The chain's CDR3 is CASSDSFFNTGELFF. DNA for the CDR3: TGTGCCAGCAGTGACAGCTTTTTTAACACCGGGGAGCTGTTTTTT.

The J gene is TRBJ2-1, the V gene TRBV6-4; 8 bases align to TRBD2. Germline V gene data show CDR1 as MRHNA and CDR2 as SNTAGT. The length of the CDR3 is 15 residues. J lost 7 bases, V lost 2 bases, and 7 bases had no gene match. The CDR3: CASSDRAGVENEQFF. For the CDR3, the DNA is TGTGCCAGCAGTGACCGAGCGGGAGTTGAGAATGAGCAGTTCTTC.

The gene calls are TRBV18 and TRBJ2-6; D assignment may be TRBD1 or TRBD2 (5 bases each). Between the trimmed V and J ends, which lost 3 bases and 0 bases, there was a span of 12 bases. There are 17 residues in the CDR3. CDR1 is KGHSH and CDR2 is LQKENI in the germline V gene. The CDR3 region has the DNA TGTGCCAGCTCACCCGGGACGGGAAACTCTGGGGCCAACGTCCTGACTTTC. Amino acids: CASSPGTGNSGANVLTF. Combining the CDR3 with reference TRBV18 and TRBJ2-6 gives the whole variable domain NAGVMQNPRHLVRRRGQEARLRCSPMKGHSHVYWYRQLPEEGLKFMVYLQKENIIDESGMPKERFSAEFPKEGPSILRIQQVVRGDSAAYFCASSPGTGNSGANVLTFGAGSRLTVL.

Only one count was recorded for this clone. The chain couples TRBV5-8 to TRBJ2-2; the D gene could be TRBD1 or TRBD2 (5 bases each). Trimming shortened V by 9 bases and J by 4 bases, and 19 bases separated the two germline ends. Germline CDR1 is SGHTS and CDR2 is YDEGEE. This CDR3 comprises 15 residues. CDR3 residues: CATRKGRLSTGELFF. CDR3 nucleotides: TGTGCCACCCGGAAGGGACGTCTATCCACCGGGGAGCTGTTTTTT.

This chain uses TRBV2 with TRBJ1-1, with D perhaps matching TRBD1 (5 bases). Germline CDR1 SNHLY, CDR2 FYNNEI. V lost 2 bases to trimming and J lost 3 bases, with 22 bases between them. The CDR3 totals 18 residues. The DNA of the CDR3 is TGTGCCAGCAGTGAAATCCCTCCCGTGTCGGGCAGGGACACTGAAGCTTTCTTT. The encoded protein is CASSEIPPVSGRDTEAFF.

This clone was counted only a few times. The CDR3 DNA follows: TGTGCCTGGAGTCGCTCCTCCTCATTGGGTAACATTCAGTACTTC. This gives the protein CAWSRSSSLGNIQYF. This chain uses TRBV30 with TRBJ2-4; D gene uncertain. V lost 2 bases to trimming and J lost 7 bases, with 18 bases between them. CDR1 is GTSNPN and CDR2 is SVGIG in the germline V gene (reference sequence). This CDR3 is 15 amino acids long.

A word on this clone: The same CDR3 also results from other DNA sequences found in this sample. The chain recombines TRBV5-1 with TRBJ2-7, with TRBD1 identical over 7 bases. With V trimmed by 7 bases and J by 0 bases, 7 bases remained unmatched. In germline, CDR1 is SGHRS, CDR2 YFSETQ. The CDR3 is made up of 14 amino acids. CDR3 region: CASGRTGGSYEQYF. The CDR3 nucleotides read TGCGCCAGCGGAAGGACAGGTGGCTCCTACGAGCAGTACTTC. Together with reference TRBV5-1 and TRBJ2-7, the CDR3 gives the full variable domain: KAGVTQTPRYLIKTRGQQVTLSCSPISGHRSVSWYQQTPGQGLQFLFEYFSETQRNKGNFPGRFSGRQFSNSRSEMNVSTLELGDSALYLCASGRTGGSYEQYFGPGTRLTVT.

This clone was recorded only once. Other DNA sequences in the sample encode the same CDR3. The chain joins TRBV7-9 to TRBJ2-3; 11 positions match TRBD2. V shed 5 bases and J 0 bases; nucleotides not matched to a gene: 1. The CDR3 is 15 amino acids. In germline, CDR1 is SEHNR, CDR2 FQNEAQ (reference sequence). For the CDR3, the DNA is TGTGCCAGCAGCCGACTAGCGGGGAGCACAGATACGCAGTATTTT. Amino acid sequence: CASSRLAGSTDTQYF.

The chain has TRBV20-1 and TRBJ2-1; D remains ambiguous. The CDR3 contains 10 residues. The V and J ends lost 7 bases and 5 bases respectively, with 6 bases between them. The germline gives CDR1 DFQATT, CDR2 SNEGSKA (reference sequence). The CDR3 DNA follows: TGCAGTGGGGTCGACAATGAGCAGTTCTTC. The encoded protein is CSGVDNEQFF.

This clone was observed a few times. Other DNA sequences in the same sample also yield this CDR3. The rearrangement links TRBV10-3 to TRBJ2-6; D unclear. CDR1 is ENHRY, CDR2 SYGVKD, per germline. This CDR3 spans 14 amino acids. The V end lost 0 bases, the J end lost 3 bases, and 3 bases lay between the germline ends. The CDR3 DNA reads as TGTGCCATCAGTGAGTCGGGTGGGGCCAACGTCCTGACTTTC. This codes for CAISESGGANVLTF.